The rows below give T cell receptor beta chains drawn from one sample of a study of blood T cell repertoires in COVID-19. Assay: immunoSEQ multiplex PCR; the TCRdb copy retains only in-frame clones and omits some. The table has 300,000 to 350,000 clones, over 80% seen once. The specimen sequenced was peripheral blood. The receptors originated from a man aged 30 to 45 with COVID-19, enrolled during active disease. Both conserved end residues are part of each CDR3. Each record gives: D gene, clone size, V gene, J gene, CDR3 protein, CDR3 DNA. A D gene is named only where the DNA matches it firmly. Size is stated for part of the rows, as once, few or many counts, or as a class when the clone is expanded.

-	-	TRBV19	TRBJ1-5	CASSPGQFNQPQHF	TGTGCCAGTAGCCCAGGACAGTTCAATCAGCCCCAGCATTTT
-	-	TRBV5-1	TRBJ2-7	CASSLTPTYEQYF	TGCGCCAGCAGCTTGACACCGACCTACGAGCAGTACTTC
TRBD1	-	TRBV6-5	TRBJ2-5	CASSYTWTGAGETQYF	TGTGCCAGCAGTTACACGTGGACAGGGGCGGGAGAGACCCAGTACTTC
-	-	TRBV20-1	TRBJ2-7	CSARQTYEQYF	TGCAGTGCCAGACAGACCTACGAGCAGTACTTC
-	-	TRBV9	TRBJ2-3	CASSGGLDTQYF	TGTGCCAGCAGCGGGGGCTTGGATACGCAGTATTTT
TRBD1	-	TRBV6-2/TRBV6-3	TRBJ1-1	CASSRDRVWGTEAFF	TGTGCCAGCAGTCGGGACAGGGTTTGGGGGACTGAAGCTTTCTTT
-	-	TRBV19	TRBJ1-1	CASSDEGNTEAFF	TGTGCCAGTAGTGACGAGGGGAACACTGAAGCTTTCTTT
TRBD1	once	TRBV24-1	TRBJ1-2	CATSTGQGPTYGYTF	TGTGCCACCAGTACCGGACAGGGACCGACCTATGGCTACACCTTC
TRBD1	-	TRBV3-1/TRBV3-2	TRBJ2-1	CASSPRDRAYNEQFF	TGTGCCAGCAGCCCCCGGGACAGGGCCTACAATGAGCAGTTCTTC
TRBD2	once	TRBV11-2	TRBJ2-3	CASSAGLAVDTQYF	TGTGCCAGCAGCGCGGGACTAGCGGTAGATACGCAGTATTTT
TRBD1	-	TRBV25-1	TRBJ2-1	CASIRTGPYNEQFF	TGTGCCAGCATCCGGACAGGACCCTACAATGAGCAGTTCTTC
TRBD1	-	TRBV4-2	TRBJ1-2	CASSLAGTEDYGYTF	TGTGCCAGCAGCCTTGCCGGGACAGAGGACTATGGCTACACCTTC
TRBD1	-	TRBV18	TRBJ2-7	CASSSGTGGVEQYF	TGTGCCAGCTCATCCGGGACAGGGGGCGTCGAGCAGTACTTC
-	-	TRBV28	TRBJ1-5	CASKRPADHQPQHF	TGTGCCAGTAAACGGCCAGCGGACCATCAGCCCCAGCATTTT
TRBD1	few	TRBV7-9	TRBJ1-5	CASSAGQVGHQPQHF	TGTGCCAGCAGCGCGGGACAGGTGGGTCATCAGCCCCAGCATTTT
TRBD1	-	TRBV5-1	TRBJ2-6	CASRWGVSGQDFSGANVLTF	TGCGCCAGCAGATGGGGGGTGTCGGGACAGGACTTCTCTGGGGCCAACGTCCTGACTTTC